Listed below are T cell receptor beta chains from one sample, sequenced in a study of shared clonotypes between healthy human individuals. Measured with immunoSEQ multiplex PCR; TCRdb has only the in-frame clones, and not every one. The sample shows around 2.1 million clones, about 92% of them seen only once. Material: naive CD8+ T cells from PBMCs. The receptors originated from a man younger than 35 in good health. Some clones in this sample may be carry-over from other donors' samples. CDR3s include the opening cysteine and the closing phenylalanine or tryptophan. D genes are given only for firm matches. A row's size may be missing; if present it is once, few, many or a size class.

TGCAGCGTTGAAGTGTGGCAGAGCTCCTACGAGCAGTACTTC | CSVEVWQSSYEQYF | TRBV29-1 | NA | TRBJ2-7 | NA | 14
TGTGCCAGCAGCTTGAACAGCCGGGGGAGGGACACTGAAGCTTTCTTT | CASSLNSRGRDTEAFF | TRBV11-2 | NA | TRBJ1-1 | NA | 16
TGTGCCAGCAGCTTAAGCGCAGGTGAAGCGTCTAACTATGGCTACACCTTC | CASSLSAGEASNYGYTF | TRBV7-9 | NA | TRBJ1-2 | NA | 17
TGTGCCAGCAGTCTTACTCCCGGGACCAACTACGAGCAGTACTTC | CASSLTPGTNYEQYF | TRBV27 | NA | TRBJ2-7 | NA | 15
TGCGCCAGCAGCTCGAGCCCGGGACAGCTTATGAACACTGAAGCTTTCTTT | CASSSSPGQLMNTEAFF | TRBV5-1 | NA | TRBJ1-1 | TRBD1 | 17
TGTGCCAGCTCACCAGGAGGATCTTACGAGCAGTACTTC | CASSPGGSYEQYF | TRBV18 | once | TRBJ2-7 | NA | 13
TGTGCCAGCAGCGTAGTTGAGGGGAGCTCCTACAATGAGCAGTTCTTC | CASSVVEGSSYNEQFF | TRBV9 | NA | TRBJ2-1 | NA | 16
TGTGCCATCAGTGAGTCGATAGGAGTGAACACTGAAGCTTTCTTT | CAISESIGVNTEAFF | TRBV10-3 | NA | TRBJ1-1 | NA | 15
TGTGCCAGCAGCCCCCGATCCAACGTCCTGACTTTC | CASSPRSNVLTF | TRBV7-3 | NA | TRBJ2-6 | NA | 12
TGTGCCAGCAGTTTAGTAGGGACAGGGTACGAGCAGTACTTC | CASSLVGTGYEQYF | TRBV7-2 | NA | TRBJ2-7 | TRBD1 | 14
TGCGCCAGCAGCCACGGACTGAGCTACGAGCAGTACTTC | CASSHGLSYEQYF | TRBV5-1 | once | TRBJ2-7 | NA | 13
TGTGCCAGCAGCACCCGTAACACTGAAGCTTTCTTT | CASSTRNTEAFF | TRBV7-2 | NA | TRBJ1-1 | NA | 12
TGCAGTGATCAAGGCTACGAGCAGTACTTC | CSDQGYEQYF | TRBV20-1 | NA | TRBJ2-7 | NA | 10
TGTGCCAGCAGCTCCCGGGACAGGGAGGACTATGGCTACACCTTC | CASSSRDREDYGYTF | TRBV7-9 | NA | TRBJ1-2 | TRBD1 | 15
TGTGCCAGCAGCGTAGCCCACAATGAGCAGTTCTTC | CASSVAHNEQFF | TRBV9 | NA | TRBJ2-1 | NA | 12
TGTGCCAGCAGCTTAGCAGGGAACACCGGGGAGCTGTTTTTT | CASSLAGNTGELFF | TRBV7-9 | few | TRBJ2-2 | NA | 14
TGCGCCAGCAGCCAAGGGACAGGGGATTACGAGCAGTACTTC | CASSQGTGDYEQYF | TRBV4-3 | NA | TRBJ2-7 | TRBD1 | 14
TGTGCCAGCAGCCCCCCGGACTCCTACGAGCAGTACTTC | CASSPPDSYEQYF | TRBV11-2 | NA | TRBJ2-7 | NA | 13
TGCGCCAGCAGCCTCCTCGAAGGACTAGCGGGAGGGCCTATCTTGGATGAGCAGTTCTTC | CASSLLEGLAGGPILDEQFF | TRBV5-1 | once | TRBJ2-1 | TRBD2 | 20
TGTGCCAGCAGCTTAAACCCGGGACAGGGAGAGTTAGCCGGGGAGCTGTTTTTT | CASSLNPGQGELAGELFF | TRBV7-8 | NA | TRBJ2-2 | TRBD1 | 18
TGTGCCAGCAGCGCCCCGGGACTAGCGGGAGAAGCGAACACCGGGGAGCTGTTTTTT | CASSAPGLAGEANTGELFF | TRBV9 | once | TRBJ2-2 | TRBD2 | 19
TGTGCCAGCAGCGTTGGACAGGGCCTCTATGGCTACACCTTC | CASSVGQGLYGYTF | TRBV9 | NA | TRBJ1-2 | TRBD1 | 14
TGCGCCAGCAGCCAAGTCTATGGCGGCCTGAACACTGAAGCTTTCTTT | CASSQVYGGLNTEAFF | TRBV4-3 | once | TRBJ1-1 | NA | 16
TGTGCCAGCAGCGTAGCTACGGACAGGGTAGGCCTCAACACCATATATTTT | CASSVATDRVGLNTIYF | TRBV9 | NA | TRBJ1-3 | TRBD1 | 17
TGTGCCAGTAGGATGGCGGGAGGGTTCAATGAGCAGTTCTTC | CASRMAGGFNEQFF | TRBV19 | NA | TRBJ2-1 | TRBD2 | 14
TGTGCCACCAGCAGAGGAGCGGCAGTAAATGAAAAACTGTTTTTT | CATSRGAAVNEKLFF | TRBV15 | NA | TRBJ1-4 | NA | 15
TGCGCCAGCAGTGACGGAGGGTGGACCACTGAAGCTTTCTTT | CASSDGGWTTEAFF | TRBV10-2 | NA | TRBJ1-1 | NA | 14
TGTGCCAGCAGTTACACAGGGGCGGGCACTGAAGCTTTCTTT | CASSYTGAGTEAFF | TRBV6-5 | NA | TRBJ1-1 | TRBD1 | 14
TGTGCCAGTAGTATCAAGGGGGTGAACACTGAAGCTTTCTTT | CASSIKGVNTEAFF | TRBV19 | NA | TRBJ1-1 | NA | 14
TGTGCCAGCAGGGGTAGCGGATTCTACAATGAGCAGTTCTTC | CASRGSGFYNEQFF | TRBV2 | NA | TRBJ2-1 | NA | 14
TGCGCCAGCAGCAGGGACAGCCGGAGCTCCTACAATGAGCAGTTCTTC | CASSRDSRSSYNEQFF | TRBV5-1 | NA | TRBJ2-1 | TRBD1 | 16
TGCGCCAGCAGCCAAGAGGTCGGGGACTATGGCTACACCTTC | CASSQEVGDYGYTF | TRBV4-1 | NA | TRBJ1-2 | NA | 14
TGTGCCAGCTACCCGTGGCCAGCGGGAGGAATCCGGGACGAGCAGTACTTC | CASYPWPAGGIRDEQYF | TRBV27 | NA | TRBJ2-7 | TRBD2 | 17
TGTGCCAGCAGCTCAAGGGATGCAAACAGGGGGCTGCTCCAAGAGACCCAGTACTTC | CASSSRDANRGLLQETQYF | TRBV7-6 | NA | TRBJ2-5 | TRBD1 | 19
TGTGCCAGCAAAATAAGCGGGATTACGCAGTATTTT | CASKISGITQYF | TRBV5-6 | NA | TRBJ2-3 | TRBD2 | 12
TGTGCCAGCAGTCTTGGGATCGTCAGGGGTGACTACGAGCAGTACTTC | CASSLGIVRGDYEQYF | TRBV28 | once | TRBJ2-7 | NA | 16
TGTGCCAGCAGTTCCCCACTAGTATGGTCTCATGAGCAGTTCTTC | CASSSPLVWSHEQFF | TRBV28 | NA | TRBJ2-1 | NA | 15
TGTGCCAGCAGTTTACTGGGGGCAGGGGGTTTGGACACCATATATTTT | CASSLLGAGGLDTIYF | TRBV28 | NA | TRBJ1-3 | TRBD1 | 16
TGTGCCAGCAGCTTGGGGACTAGTCTCTACGAGCAGTACTTC | CASSLGTSLYEQYF | TRBV5-6 | NA | TRBJ2-7 | TRBD2 | 14
TGCGCCAGCAGCCAAGATCAGGCGATCTACAATGAGCAGTTCTTC | CASSQDQAIYNEQFF | TRBV4-1 | NA | TRBJ2-1 | NA | 15
TGTGCCAGCAGCTTATCAGGGTCGCCAAACACCATATATTTT | CASSLSGSPNTIYF | TRBV11-2 | NA | TRBJ1-3 | NA | 14
TGCGCCAGCAGCCACACTAGGACGGCAACTAATGAAAAACTGTTTTTT | CASSHTRTATNEKLFF | TRBV4-3 | once | TRBJ1-4 | NA | 16
TGTGCCACGAAAAGGACCGGTCCGTACGAGCAGTACTTC | CATKRTGPYEQYF | TRBV27 | NA | TRBJ2-7 | NA | 13
TGTGCCAGCAGCATGCAGGGGGACGGGTCAGAGGGAAGCAATCAGCCCCAGCATTTT | CASSMQGDGSEGSNQPQHF | TRBV9 | once | TRBJ1-5 | TRBD1 | 19
TGTGCCAGCAGCCCCCCCGACACCGACCAAGAGACCCAGTACTTC | CASSPPDTDQETQYF | TRBV7-9 | NA | TRBJ2-5 | NA | 15
TGTGCCAGCAGTGAATATGTTTACCAGACAACTAATGAAAAACTGTTTTTT | CASSEYVYQTTNEKLFF | TRBV6-1 | NA | TRBJ1-4 | NA | 17
TGTGCCAGCAGCGTAGACGGGGGGAAAGAGACCCAGTACTTC | CASSVDGGKETQYF | TRBV9 | NA | TRBJ2-5 | TRBD2 | 14
TGCGCCAGCAGCCAAGATGGCGGGGGAGAAACCGGGGAGCTGTTTTTT | CASSQDGGGETGELFF | TRBV4-3 | NA | TRBJ2-2 | TRBD2 | 16
TGCAGCGTTAGCCGGGAGACCGGGGAGCTGTTTTTT | CSVSRETGELFF | TRBV29-1 | NA | TRBJ2-2 | NA | 12
TGTGCCAGCAGCCGCTCGGGGGGTGATCAACAGTACTTC | CASSRSGGDQQYF | TRBV6-6 | NA | TRBJ2-7 | TRBD2 | 13
TGTGCCAGCAGCTCGCTACAGACCAACACTGAAGCTTTCTTT | CASSSLQTNTEAFF | TRBV5-6 | NA | TRBJ1-1 | NA | 14